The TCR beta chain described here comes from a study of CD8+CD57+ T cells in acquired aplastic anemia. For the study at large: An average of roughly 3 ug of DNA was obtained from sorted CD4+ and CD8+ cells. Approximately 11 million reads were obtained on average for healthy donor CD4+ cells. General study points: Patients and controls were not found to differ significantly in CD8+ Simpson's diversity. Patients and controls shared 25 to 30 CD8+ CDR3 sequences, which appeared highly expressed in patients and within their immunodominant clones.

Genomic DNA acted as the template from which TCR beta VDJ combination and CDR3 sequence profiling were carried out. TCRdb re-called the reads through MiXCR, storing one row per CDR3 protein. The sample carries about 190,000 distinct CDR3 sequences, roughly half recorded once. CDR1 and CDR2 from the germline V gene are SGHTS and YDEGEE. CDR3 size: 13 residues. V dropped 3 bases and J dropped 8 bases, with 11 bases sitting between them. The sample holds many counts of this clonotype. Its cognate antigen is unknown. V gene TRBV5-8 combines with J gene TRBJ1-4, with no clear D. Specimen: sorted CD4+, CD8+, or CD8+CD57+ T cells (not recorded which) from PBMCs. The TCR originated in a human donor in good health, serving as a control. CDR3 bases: TGTGCCAGCAGCTCCGAGGGCCGCGAAAAACTGTTTTTT. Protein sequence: CASSSEGREKLFF.